The 18 T cell receptor beta chains reported below all come from one sample, sequenced in a study of regulatory T cells in long-lasting Graves disease. The time point was: persistent/refractory GD, antithyroid drugs over 5 years with positive TRAb. Following extraction of RNA from PBMCs, that RNA was used to make the TCR library. The TCR beta library used iRepertoire HTBI primers with Arm-PCR amplification of CDR3. Via MiXCR, TCRdb re-called the multiplex PCR reads, giving one row per CDR3 protein. The sample records a few hundred thousand distinct CDR3 sequences, about a fifth being singletons. This specimen consisted of peripheral blood mononuclear cells (PBMCs), obtained when the disease was refractory, from a patient treated with antithyroid drugs. These receptor sequences come from a female donor with Graves disease.

Many counts were recorded for this clonotype. The chain uses TRBV28 and TRBJ1-5; the D is unclear. CDR3 length equals 13 residues. The V gene lost 4 bases and the J gene lost 7 bases, with 11 bases spanning the gap. CDR1 is MDHEN, CDR2 SYDVKM, per germline. CDR3 DNA: TGTGCCAGCAGTTATGGGCGAAGGCAGCCCCAGCATTTT. Its translation: CASSYGRRQPQHF.

V and J are TRBV6-1 and TRBJ2-7; TRBD2 is a possible D gene (6 bases). This CDR3 is 15 amino acids long. Germline CDR1 is MNHNS and CDR2 is SASEGT. V was pared by 5 bases and J by 2 bases, with 16 bases between. CDR3 loop: CASSPRLEKAYEQYF. DNA for the CDR3: TGTGCCAGCAGTCCCCGACTAGAAAAGGCCTACGAGCAGTACTTC.

The sample holds many counts of this clonotype. J is TRBJ1-5 and V is TRBV6-1; TRBD1 might be the D (5 bases). Germline-derived CDR1 and CDR2 are MNHNS and SASEGT. The V end lost 2 bases, the J end lost 7 bases, and 15 bases lay between the germline ends. The CDR3 runs 15 residues. Written as DNA, the CDR3 is TGTGCCAGCAGTGAATTGCAGGGTTTGGGACAGCCCCAGCATTTT. Amino acid sequence: CASSELQGLGQPQHF.

The chain carries TRBV6-2 or TRBV6-3 and TRBJ2-5; possible D gene TRBD1, 5 bases. CDR3 length equals 15 residues. CDR1 and CDR2 (germline): MNHEY, SVGEGT. The V end was cut by 4 bases, the J end by 2 bases, with 14 bases between. CDR3 amino acids: CASSSSDTYQETQYF. DNA of the CDR3: TGTGCCAGCAGTTCATCGGACACTTATCAAGAGACCCAGTACTTC.

V is TRBV28 and J is TRBJ2-7; 9 nucleotides agree with TRBD2. CDR3 size: 15 residues. Germline V gives CDR1 MDHEN, CDR2 SYDVKM. Unmatched junction bases numbered 8, after V lost 0 bases and J lost 8 bases. The CDR3 loop is CASSLWASGDYKQYF. The CDR3 DNA follows: TGTGCCAGCAGTTTATGGGCTAGCGGGGATTATAAGCAGTACTTC.

This clonotype was detected many times. The V call is TRBV2, the J call TRBJ2-5; D may be TRBD1 (6 bases). This CDR3 has 14 residues. The V gene's germline CDR1 is SNHLY and CDR2 FYNNEI. Trimming took off 7 bases at V and 5 bases at J, with 17 bases between the two ends. CDR3 protein: CASTSTGVVETQYF. In DNA form, the CDR3 reads TGTGCCAGCACTTCGACAGGAGTGGTGGAGACCCAGTACTTC.

This clonotype was observed at least ten times. This chain connects TRBV29-1 to TRBJ2-7; 7 positions agree with TRBD1. The CDR3 consists of 14 residues. Germline-derived CDR1 and CDR2 are SQVTM and ANQGSEA. V was clipped by 7 bases and J by 4 bases; unmatched bases: 13. The CDR3 DNA reads TGCAGCGCCCAATGGAGGCAGGGGGATTACGAGCAGTACTTC. Translated: CSAQWRQGDYEQYF.

The V gene is TRBV29-1, the J gene TRBJ1-1, with D possibly TRBD1 on 5 matching bases. V was trimmed by 7 bases and J by 3 bases, leaving 6 bases between them. This CDR3 is 10 amino acids long. Germline CDR1 is SQVTM and CDR2 is ANQGSEA. As DNA, the CDR3 is TGCAGCGGACAGCACACTGAAGCTTTCTTT. As protein: CSGQHTEAFF. Together with reference TRBV29-1 and TRBJ1-1, the CDR3 gives the full variable domain: SAVISQKPSRDICQRGTSLTIQCQVDSQVTMMFWYRQQPGQSLTLIATANQGSEATYESGFVIDKFPISRPNLTFSTLTVSNMSPEDSSIYLCSGQHTEAFFGQGTRLTVV.

This clonotype was seen a handful of times. The CDR3 sequence: CASSLWGKTDTQYF. The CDR3 DNA reads TGTGCCAGCAGTTTATGGGGGAAAACAGATACGCAGTATTTT. The chain recombines TRBV28 with TRBJ2-3; D gene uncertain. V was trimmed by 0 bases and J by 3 bases, leaving 7 bases between them. This CDR3 spans 14 amino acids. Germline V gives CDR1 MDHEN, CDR2 SYDVKM.

In this sample, this clonotype turned up a few times. This chain connects TRBV20-1 to TRBJ2-5, with TRBD2 matching 8 bases. V trimming: 6 bases; J trimming: 4 bases; junction bases outside the gene matches: 19. CDR3 length: 17 amino acids. Germline loops: CDR1 DFQATT, CDR2 SNEGSKA (reference sequence). The CDR3 coding sequence is TGCAGTGCGCGCTCTGTTTCTGAGCGGGAGATGCTAGAGACCCAGTACTTC. Translating it yields CSARSVSEREMLETQYF.

This clonotype was detected ten times or more. The chain has TRBV3-1 and TRBJ1-1; a possible D gene is TRBD1 (6 bases). V was cut by 1 base and J by 5 bases, with 11 bases left in between. From germline, CDR1 is LGHDT and CDR2 YNNKEL (reference sequence). CDR3 length equals 14 residues. CDR3 residues: CASSQGRQETEAFF. The DNA for the CDR3 is TGTGCCAGCAGCCAAGGCAGACAGGAGACTGAAGCTTTCTTT.

The sample holds a few counts of this clonotype. The chain uses TRBV7-9 and TRBJ2-4; D ambiguous. Trimming left V 5 bases short and J 0 bases short, with 8 bases between. Germline CDR1 reads SEHNR; CDR2 reads FQNEAQ (reference sequence). The CDR3 is 14 residues long. The CDR3 coding sequence is TGTGCCAGCAGCCCAATCTTAGCCAAAAACATTCAGTACTTC. Residues: CASSPILAKNIQYF.

The V call is TRBV7-9, the J call TRBJ1-1; D unclear. Germline CDR1 and CDR2: SEHNR and FQNEAQ (reference sequence). V lost 1 base to trimming and J lost 6 bases, with 9 bases between them. The CDR3 contains 13 residues. The CDR3 coding sequence is TGTGCCAGCAGCTTAGTATCAGTGGCTGAAGCTTTCTTT. It codes for CASSLVSVAEAFF.

This clonotype has only a few counts. The V gene is TRBV3-1, the J gene TRBJ1-3; D is unclear. CDR1 and CDR2 (germline): LGHDT, YNNKEL (reference sequence). The CDR3 loop spans 15 amino acids. Trimming removed 0 bases from V and 2 bases from J, with 8 bases in between. CDR3: CASSQEGVAGNTIYF. The CDR3 DNA follows: TGTGCCAGCAGCCAAGAGGGTGTTGCTGGAAACACCATATATTTT.

This clonotype has a count of ten or more. V gene TRBV28 combines with J gene TRBJ1-5, with D unclear. Trimming cost V 5 bases and J 7 bases, with 9 bases left between them. Germline values: CDR1 MDHEN, CDR2 SYDVKM. CDR3 size: 12 residues. CDR3 in DNA: TGTGCCAGCAGTCGTAACGGACAGCCCCAGCATTTT. The encoded protein is CASSRNGQPQHF.

The gene calls are TRBV6-5 and TRBJ1-4, with D possibly matching TRBD1 (5 bases). The CDR3 spans 16 residues. Trimming pared 0 bases from V and 8 bases from J, leaving 16 bases between. Germline assignment: CDR1 MNHEY and CDR2 SVGAGI. CDR3 sequence reads: CASSYSSGQGNEKLFF. In DNA, the CDR3 is TGTGCCAGCAGTTACTCATCGGGGCAGGGTAACGAAAAACTGTTTTTT.

This clonotype was observed a handful of times. This chain connects TRBV27 to TRBJ1-5; unclear D gene. Germline assignment: CDR1 MNHEY and CDR2 SMNVEV (reference sequence). Trimming removed 5 bases from V and 3 bases from J, with 11 bases in between. The CDR3 totals 14 residues. This chain's CDR3 is CASSLRASNQPQHF. The CDR3 region has the DNA TGTGCCAGCAGTCTCCGGGCCTCCAATCAGCCCCAGCATTTT.

This clonotype was seen many times. The chain links TRBV19 to TRBJ2-5, with D maybe TRBD1 (5 bases). This CDR3 spans 13 amino acids. Germline lookup yields CDR1 LNHDA and CDR2 SQIVND (reference sequence). The V end lost 1 base, the J end lost 4 bases, and 7 bases lay between the germline ends. CDR3 loop: CASSIAQGETQYF. For the CDR3, the DNA is TGTGCCAGTAGTATAGCCCAGGGAGAGACCCAGTACTTC.